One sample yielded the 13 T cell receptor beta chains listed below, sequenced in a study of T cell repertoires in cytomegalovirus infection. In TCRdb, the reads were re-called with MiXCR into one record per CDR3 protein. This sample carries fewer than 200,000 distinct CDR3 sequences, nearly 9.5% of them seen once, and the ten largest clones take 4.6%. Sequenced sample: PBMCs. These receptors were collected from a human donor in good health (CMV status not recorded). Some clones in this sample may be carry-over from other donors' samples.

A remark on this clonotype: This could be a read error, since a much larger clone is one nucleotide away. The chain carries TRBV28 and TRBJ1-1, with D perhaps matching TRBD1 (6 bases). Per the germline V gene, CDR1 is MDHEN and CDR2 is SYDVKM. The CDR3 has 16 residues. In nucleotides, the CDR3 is TGTGCCAGCAGCCCACCCCGGGGGCATCGGGCCACTGAAGCTCTCTTT. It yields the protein CASSPPRGHRATEALF.

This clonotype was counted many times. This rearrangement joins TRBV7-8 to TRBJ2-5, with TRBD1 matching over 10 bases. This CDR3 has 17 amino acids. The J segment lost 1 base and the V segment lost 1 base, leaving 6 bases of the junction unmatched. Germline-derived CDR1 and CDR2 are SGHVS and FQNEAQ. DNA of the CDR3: TGTGCCAGCAGCTTAGTAAGAAGGACAGGGGGCCAAGAGACCCAGTACTTC. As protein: CASSLVRRTGGQETQYF. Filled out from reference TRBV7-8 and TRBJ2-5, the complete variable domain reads GAGVSQSPRYKVAKRGQDVALRCDPISGHVSLFWYQQALGQGPEFLTYFQNEAQLDKSGLPSDRFFAERPEGSVSTLKIQRTQQEDSAVYLCASSLVRRTGGQETQYFGPGTRLLVL.

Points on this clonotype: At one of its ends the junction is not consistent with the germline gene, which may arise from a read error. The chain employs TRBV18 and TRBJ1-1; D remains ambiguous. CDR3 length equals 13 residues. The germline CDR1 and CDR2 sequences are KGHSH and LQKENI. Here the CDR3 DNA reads TGTGCCAGCTCACCGACGGGGAACACTGAAGCTTTATTT. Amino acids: CASSPTGNTEALF.

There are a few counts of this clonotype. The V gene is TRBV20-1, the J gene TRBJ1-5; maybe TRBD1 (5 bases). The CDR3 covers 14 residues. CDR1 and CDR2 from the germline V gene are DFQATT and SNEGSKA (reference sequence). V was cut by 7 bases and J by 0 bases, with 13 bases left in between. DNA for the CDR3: TGCAGTGTGAGGGGCGGAGATAGCAATCAGCCCCAGCATTTT. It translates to CSVRGGDSNQPQHF.

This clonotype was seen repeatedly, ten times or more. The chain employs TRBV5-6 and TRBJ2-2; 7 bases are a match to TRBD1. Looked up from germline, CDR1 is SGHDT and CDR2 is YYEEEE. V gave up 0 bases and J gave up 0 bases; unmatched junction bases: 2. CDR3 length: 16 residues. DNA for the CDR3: TGTGCCAGCAGCTTGGGAGGGACAGCGAACACCGGGGAGCTGTTTTTT. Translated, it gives CASSLGGTANTGELFF.

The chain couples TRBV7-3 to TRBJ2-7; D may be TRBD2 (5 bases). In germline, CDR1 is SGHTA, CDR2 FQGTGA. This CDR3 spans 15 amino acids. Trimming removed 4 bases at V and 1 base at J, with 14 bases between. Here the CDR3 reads CASSYATTGSYEQYF. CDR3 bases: TGTGCCAGCAGCTATGCGACTACCGGATCCTACGAGCAGTACTTC. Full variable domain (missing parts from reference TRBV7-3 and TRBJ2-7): GAGVSQTPSNKVTEKGKYVELRCDPISGHTALYWYRQSLGQGPEFLIYFQGTGAADDSGLPNDRFFAVRPEGSVSTLKIQRTERGDSAVYLCASSYATTGSYEQYFGPGTRLTVT.

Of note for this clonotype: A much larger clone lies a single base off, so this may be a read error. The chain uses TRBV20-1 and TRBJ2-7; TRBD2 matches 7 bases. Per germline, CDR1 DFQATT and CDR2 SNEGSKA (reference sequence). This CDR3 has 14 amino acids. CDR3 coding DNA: TGCGGTGCTAGGACGGCTAGCGGTAGATACGAGCAGTACTTC. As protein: CGARTASGRYEQYF.

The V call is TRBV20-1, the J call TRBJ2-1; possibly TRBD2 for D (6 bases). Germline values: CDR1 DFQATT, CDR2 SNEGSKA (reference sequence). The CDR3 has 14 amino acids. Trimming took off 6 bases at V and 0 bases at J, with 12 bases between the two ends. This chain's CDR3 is CSAKKDYSYNEQFF. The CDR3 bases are TGCAGTGCGAAGAAGGACTACTCCTACAATGAGCAGTTCTTC.

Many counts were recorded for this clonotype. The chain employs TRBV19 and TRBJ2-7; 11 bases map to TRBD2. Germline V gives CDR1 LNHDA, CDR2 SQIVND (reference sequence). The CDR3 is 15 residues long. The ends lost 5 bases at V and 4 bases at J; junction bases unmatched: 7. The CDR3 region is CASSPTSGSYYEQYF. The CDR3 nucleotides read TGTGCCAGTAGTCCTACTAGCGGGAGTTATTACGAGCAGTACTTC. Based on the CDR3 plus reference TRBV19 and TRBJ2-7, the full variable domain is DGGITQSPKYLFRKEGQNVTLSCEQNLNHDAMYWYRQDPGQGLRLIYYSQIVNDFQKGDIAEGYSVSREKKESFPLTVTSAQKNPTAFYLCASSPTSGSYYEQYFGPGTRLTVT.

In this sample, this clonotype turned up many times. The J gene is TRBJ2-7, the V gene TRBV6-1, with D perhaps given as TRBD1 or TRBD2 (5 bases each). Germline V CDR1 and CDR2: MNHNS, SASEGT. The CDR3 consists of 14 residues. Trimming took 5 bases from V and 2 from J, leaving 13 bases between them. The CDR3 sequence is CASSRNKGPYEQYF. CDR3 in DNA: TGTGCCAGCAGTCGAAACAAGGGACCCTACGAGCAGTACTTC.

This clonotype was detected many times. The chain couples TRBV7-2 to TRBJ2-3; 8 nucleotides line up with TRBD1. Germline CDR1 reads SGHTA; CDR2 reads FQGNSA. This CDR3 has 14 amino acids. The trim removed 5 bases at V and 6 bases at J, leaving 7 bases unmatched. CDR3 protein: CASSRDTGGDTQYF. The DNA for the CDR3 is TGTGCCAGCAGCCGGGACACAGGGGGGGATACGCAGTATTTT. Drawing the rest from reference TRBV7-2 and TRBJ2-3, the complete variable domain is GAGVSQSPSNKVTEKGKDVELRCDPISGHTALYWYRQSLGQGLEFLIYFQGNSAPDKSGLPSDRFSAERTGGSVSTLTIQRTQQEDSAVYLCASSRDTGGDTQYFGPGTRLTVL.

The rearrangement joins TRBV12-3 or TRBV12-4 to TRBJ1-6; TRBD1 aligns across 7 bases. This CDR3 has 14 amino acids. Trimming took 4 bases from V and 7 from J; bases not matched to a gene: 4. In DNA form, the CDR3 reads TGTGCCAGCAGTTACGGGACAGCCAATTCACCCCTCCACTTT. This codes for CASSYGTANSPLHF.

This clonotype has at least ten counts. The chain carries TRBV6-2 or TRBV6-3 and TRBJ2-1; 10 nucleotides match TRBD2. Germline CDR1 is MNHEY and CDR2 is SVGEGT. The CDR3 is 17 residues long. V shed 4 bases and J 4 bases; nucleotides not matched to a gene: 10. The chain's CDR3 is CASSSPLSGRVYNEQFF. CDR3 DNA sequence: TGTGCCAGCAGTTCCCCCCTCAGCGGGAGGGTATACAATGAGCAGTTCTTC.